The source of this TCR beta chain is a study of blood T cell repertoires in COVID-19. The overall study: Specimens from acute and convalescent COVID-19 originated in the United States, Italy and Spain. T cells, B-cell-depleted T cells, or PBMCs provided the cDNA or gDNA that served as material.

The germline gives CDR1 LGHNA, CDR2 YSLEER. The V gene lost 1 base and the J gene lost 0 bases, with 7 bases spanning the gap. This CDR3 comprises 14 residues. Source study methods: Reference gene primer amplification gave estimated nucleated cell counts. Sequencing was performed with immunoSEQ multiplex PCR; in TCRdb, only in-frame clones are kept and a portion is missing. V and J calls and clone size are given by that table; D and trimming were obtained from the DNA. The table lists around 220,000 clones, 88% of them singletons. The origin of this receptor is a middle-aged woman who had recovered from COVID-19. This chain uses TRBV4-3 with TRBJ2-7, with D unclear. Sequenced material: peripheral blood. The CDR3 coding sequence is TGCGCCAGCAGCCAAGTCGAGGCCTCCTACGAGCAGTACTTC. Its translation: CASSQVEASYEQYF.